This TCR beta chain was profiled in a study of blood T cell repertoires in COVID-19. Study in general: Researchers got acute and convalescent COVID-19 samples from the United States, Italy and Spain. T cells, B-cell-depleted T cells, or PBMCs provided the cDNA or gDNA that served as material.

The Seattle patients joined while their infection was active and were tracked longitudinally afterward. The ends were cut back, 0 bases at V and 0 bases at J, with 10 bases in the middle. The CDR3 length is 16 residues. Per the germline V gene, CDR1 is SGHRS and CDR2 is YFSETQ. Sequenced by immunoSEQ multiplex PCR; TCRdb stores in-frame clones only, minus some. The sample lists fewer than 250,000 clones; approximately 91% were seen once. The source material was peripheral blood. The V and J genes are TRBV5-1 and TRBJ1-5, with D possibly matching TRBD1 (5 bases). The receptor's source is a man aged 25 to 45 with COVID-19, enrolled during active disease. The CDR3 DNA reads as TGCGCCAGCAGCTTGGCACCAGGGCCTAGCAATCAGCCCCAGCATTTT. It is translated as CASSLAPGPSNQPQHF.